These T cell receptor beta chains were read from a single sample in a study of T cells in Graves' hyperthyroidism and ophthalmopathy. TCRdb passed the multiplex PCR reads through MiXCR, listing each CDR3 protein once. The table lists 500,000 or so distinct CDR3 sequences, 15% to 20% of them singletons, with 25% to 30% in the top ten. Sequenced input: blood. Every receptor here comes from a woman aged 25 to 39 with Graves' ophthalmopathy. Each CDR3 is given with its conserved first and last residue. A D gene is named only where the DNA matches it firmly. The size field is filled for only some rows; it gives once, few, many or a size class.

j_gene	abundance	v_gene	d_gene	CDR3aa	CDR3nt
TRBJ1-1	few	TRBV19	TRBD1	CASSWTGVVTEAFF	TGTGCCAGTAGTTGGACAGGGGTCGTCACTGAAGCTTTCTTT
TRBJ2-1	many	TRBV28	.	CASRLRRVSYNEQFF	TGTGCCAGCAGGCTGAGGCGCGTCTCCTACAATGAGCAGTTCTTC
TRBJ2-1	many	TRBV10-3	TRBD1	CAINGPGGYNEQFF	TGTGCCATCAACGGGCCAGGGGGTTACAATGAGCAGTTCTTC
TRBJ2-1	.	TRBV7-2	TRBD2	CASSFGTSGIPEQFF	TGTGCCAGCAGCTTCGGGACTAGCGGGATTCCTGAGCAGTTCTTC
TRBJ1-2	few	TRBV5-8	.	CASSSFTGNYGYTF	TGTGCCAGCAGCTCATTTACAGGGAACTATGGCTACACCTTC
TRBJ1-4	many	TRBV29-1	TRBD1	CSATDRGFDNEKLFF	TGCAGCGCTACTGACAGGGGATTCGATAATGAAAAACTGTTTTTT
TRBJ1-3	.	TRBV20-1	TRBD1	CSARTGYSSGNTIYF	TGCAGTGCTCGGACAGGGTATTCGTCTGGAAACACCATATATTTT
TRBJ2-1	few	TRBV27	.	CASSSHLTDNEQFF	TGTGCCAGCAGTTCCCACTTGACAGACAATGAGCAGTTCTTC
TRBJ1-3	.	TRBV5-8	.	CASSLSPNPSGNTIYF	TGTGCCAGCAGCTTGTCACCAAACCCCTCTGGAAACACCATATATTTT
TRBJ2-3	.	TRBV29-1	.	CSVATGLSTDTQYF	TGCAGCGTCGCTACAGGGCTAAGCACAGATACGCAGTATTTT
TRBJ1-5	.	TRBV6-2/TRBV6-3	TRBD1	CASTKQGLGSNQPQHF	TGTGCCAGCACTAAACAGGGGCTGGGGAGCAATCAGCCCCAGCATTTT
TRBJ1-3	many	TRBV18	.	CASSPPPVGNTIYF	TGTGCCAGCTCACCACCCCCTGTTGGGAACACCATATATTTT
TRBJ1-5	.	TRBV7-2	TRBD1	CASSSGTGVQPQHF	TGTGCCAGCAGCTCCGGGACAGGGGTTCAGCCCCAGCATTTT
TRBJ2-3	few	TRBV20-1	TRBD2	CSASIAGGVSDTQYF	TGCAGTGCTAGTATAGCGGGAGGCGTTTCAGATACGCAGTATTTT
TRBJ2-7	many	TRBV3-1	TRBD1	CASSQTGGFGEQYF	TGTGCCAGCAGCCAGACAGGGGGCTTTGGCGAGCAGTACTTC
TRBJ2-5	.	TRBV6-2/TRBV6-3	.	CASRMIRGPRETQYF	TGTGCCAGCAGGATGATCCGGGGGCCCAGGGAGACCCAGTACTTC
TRBJ2-2	.	TRBV28	.	CASSRGGQGGTGELFF	TGTGCCAGCAGCCGGGGGGGACAGGGCGGGACCGGGGAGCTGTTTTTT
TRBJ2-7	many	TRBV28	TRBD2	CASSRDYYEQYF	TGTGCCAGCAGCCGGGACTACTACGAGCAGTACTTC
TRBJ1-5	few	TRBV4-2	.	CASSQDGRENQPQHF	TGTGCCAGCAGCCAAGATGGGCGGGAAAATCAGCCCCAGCATTTT
TRBJ2-3	many	TRBV18	.	CASSPPRASTDTQYF	TGTGCCAGCTCACCACCCAGGGCTAGCACAGATACGCAGTATTTT
TRBJ2-7	many	TRBV30	.	CAWSVRRGTYEQYF	TGTGCCTGGAGTGTACGCCGAGGAACCTACGAGCAGTACTTC
TRBJ2-3	.	TRBV28	TRBD2	CASSLGGVTQYF	TGTGCCAGCAGTTTGGGGGGGGTTACGCAGTATTTT
TRBJ2-7	many	TRBV28	.	CASTTPGRTYEQYF	TGTGCCAGCACCACTCCGGGGCGGACCTACGAGCAGTACTTC
TRBJ2-5	.	TRBV3-1	.	CASSQQGWETQYF	TGTGCCAGCAGCCAACAAGGCTGGGAGACCCAGTACTTC
TRBJ2-1	.	TRBV19	TRBD2	CASSIDLGRGGTSYNEQFF	TGTGCCAGTAGTATAGATCTGGGCCGGGGAGGGACCTCCTACAATGAGCAGTTCTTC
TRBJ2-5	few	TRBV20-1	TRBD1	CSARPADRGQETQYF	TGCAGTGCTAGACCCGCGGACAGGGGGCAAGAGACCCAGTACTTC
TRBJ1-2	few	TRBV30	.	CAWSSTAFAFYTF	TGTGCCTGGAGCTCTACAGCGTTTGCGTTCTACACCTTC